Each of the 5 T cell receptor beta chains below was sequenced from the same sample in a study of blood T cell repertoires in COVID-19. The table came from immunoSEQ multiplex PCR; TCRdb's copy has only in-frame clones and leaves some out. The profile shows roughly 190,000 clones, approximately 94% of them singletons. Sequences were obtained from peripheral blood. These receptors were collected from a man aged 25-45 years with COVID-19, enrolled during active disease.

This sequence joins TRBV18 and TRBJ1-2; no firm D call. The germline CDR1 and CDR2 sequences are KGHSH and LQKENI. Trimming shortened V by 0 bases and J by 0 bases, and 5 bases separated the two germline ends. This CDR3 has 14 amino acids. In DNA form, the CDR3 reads TGTGCCAGCTCACCACCACATACTAACTATGGCTACACCTTC. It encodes CASSPPHTNYGYTF.

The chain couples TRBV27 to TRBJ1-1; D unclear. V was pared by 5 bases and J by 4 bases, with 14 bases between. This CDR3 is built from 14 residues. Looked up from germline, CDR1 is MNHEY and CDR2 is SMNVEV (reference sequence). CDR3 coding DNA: TGTGCCAGCAGTCCCCGGAGGTTGAGCACTGAAGCTTTCTTT. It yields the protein CASSPRRLSTEAFF.

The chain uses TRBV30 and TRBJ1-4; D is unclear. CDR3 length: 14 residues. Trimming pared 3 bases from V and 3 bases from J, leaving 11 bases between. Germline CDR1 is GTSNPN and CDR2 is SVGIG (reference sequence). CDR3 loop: CAWRGGGSNEKLFF. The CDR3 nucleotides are TGTGCCTGGAGGGGCGGAGGGTCTAATGAAAAACTGTTTTTT.

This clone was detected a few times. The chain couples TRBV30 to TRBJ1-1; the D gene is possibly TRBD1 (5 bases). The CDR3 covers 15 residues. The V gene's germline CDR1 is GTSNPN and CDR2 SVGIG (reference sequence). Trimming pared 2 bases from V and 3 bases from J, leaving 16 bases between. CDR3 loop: CAWSKATDLYTEAFF. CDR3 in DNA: TGTGCCTGGAGTAAGGCGACAGACCTTTACACTGAAGCTTTCTTT.

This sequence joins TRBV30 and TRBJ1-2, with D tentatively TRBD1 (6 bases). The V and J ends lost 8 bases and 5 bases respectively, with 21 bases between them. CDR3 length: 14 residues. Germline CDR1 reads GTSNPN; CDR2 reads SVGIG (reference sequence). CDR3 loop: CARRGAGNGYGYTF. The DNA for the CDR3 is TGTGCCCGCCGGGGGGCAGGGAATGGGTATGGCTACACCTTC. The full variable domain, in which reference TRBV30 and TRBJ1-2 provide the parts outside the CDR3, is SQTIHQWPATLVQPVGSPLSLECTVEGTSNPNLYWYRQAAGRGLQLLFYSVGIGQISSEVPQNLSASRPQDRQFILSSKKLLLSDSGFYLCARRGAGNGYGYTFGSGTRLTVV.